The T cell receptor beta chain under discussion was sequenced for a study of shared clonotypes between healthy human individuals. Study observations and caveats: Rarefaction indicated that sorted-subset sequencing remained incomplete although depth was large.

The CDR3 has 14 amino acids. The V and J ends lost 1 base and 8 bases respectively, with 11 bases between them. CDR1 and CDR2 from the germline V gene are SEHNR and FQNEAQ (reference sequence). Sequencing was performed with immunoSEQ multiplex PCR; in TCRdb, only in-frame clones are kept and a portion is missing. The data show about 2.3 million clones, just under 95% seen once. This clone was picked up a small number of times. Antigen: not known. The chain has TRBV7-9 and TRBJ1-4; D is unclear. The TCR was taken from a man aged 18 to 30 in good health. Some clones in this sample may be carry-over from other donors' samples. What was sequenced was naive CD4+ T cells from PBMCs. As to subset: CD45RA+ positively selected. CDR3 residues: CASSLDGFGEKLFF. Written as DNA, the CDR3 is TGTGCCAGCAGCTTAGACGGCTTTGGGGAAAAACTGTTTTTT.